This record concerns one T cell receptor beta chain sequence. Antigen unknown. Execution of the assay was at deep level. Sequencing used immunoSEQ multiplex PCR; TCRdb keeps in-frame clones, though not all of them. The sample includes some 2.1 million clones, just under 95% of them seen just once. The data were taken from a study of shared clonotypes between healthy human individuals. As for the study in general: Donors, aged 18 to 49, were two women and a few men. Whole-study results and caveats: Depth was large, yet rarefaction showed that sorted-subset sequencing was incomplete.

The CDR3 runs 13 residues. V lost 3 bases to trimming and J lost 6 bases, with 11 bases between them. CDR1 and CDR2 from the germline V gene are LNHNV and YYDKDF (reference sequence). CD45RO negativity and positive selection for CCR7 defined naive CD8 cells, a population that excluded terminally differentiated effector memory CD45RA+ cells. The chain carries TRBV15 and TRBJ1-1; D is possibly TRBD1 (6 bases). The sequence came from a man in his late teens or twenties in good health. Some clones in this sample may be carry-over from other donors' samples. Sequencing was performed on naive CD8+ T cells from PBMCs. The CDR3 DNA is TGTGCCACCAGCAGTTCAGGGGCCGCTGAAGCTTTCTTT. Protein sequence: CATSSSGAAEAFF.